This T cell receptor (beta chain) was observed in a study of cytomegalovirus exposure and HLA in healthy donors. Study-wide results and limits: Most TCR beta V segments were productive about 87% or about 30% of the time in an earlier analysis.

As to this clone: What it binds is unknown.

13 Jbeta primers and 60 Vbeta primers were used for the PCR. Clones were sequenced by immunoSEQ multiplex PCR, and TCRdb holds only the in-frame ones, with some missing. The table shows about 250,000 clones, with roughly 85% occurring only once. The CDR3 has 16 residues. CDR1 is ENHRY, CDR2 SYGVKD, per germline. Trimming took off 8 bases at V and 2 bases at J, with 19 bases between the two ends. The origin of this receptor is a girl aged 2 to 10 in good health and CMV-seronegative. The gene calls are TRBV10-3 and TRBJ2-1; the D gene is possibly TRBD2 (6 bases). Sequencing input: PBMCs. The CDR3 region has the DNA TGTGCCATCCAGGGAGGCGGGCTTCTTCCCTACAATGAGCAGTTCTTC. This gives the protein CAIQGGGLLPYNEQFF.